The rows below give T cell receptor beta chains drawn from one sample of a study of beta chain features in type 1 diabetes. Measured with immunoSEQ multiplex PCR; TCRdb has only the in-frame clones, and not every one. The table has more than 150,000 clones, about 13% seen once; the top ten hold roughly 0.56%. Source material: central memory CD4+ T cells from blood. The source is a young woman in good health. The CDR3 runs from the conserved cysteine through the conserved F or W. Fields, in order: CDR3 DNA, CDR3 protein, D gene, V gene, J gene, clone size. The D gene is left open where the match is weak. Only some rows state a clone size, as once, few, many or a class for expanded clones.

CDR3 DNA: TGCAGCGTAATACAGGGTCGAAATCAGCCCCAGCATTTT
CDR3 protein: CSVIQGRNQPQHF
D gene: NA
V gene: TRBV29-1
J gene: TRBJ1-5
clone size: few

CDR3 DNA: TGTGCCAGCAGCTTAGCAGGGGCCGGGGAGCTGTTTTTT
CDR3 protein: CASSLAGAGELFF
D gene: NA
V gene: TRBV7-9
J gene: TRBJ2-2
clone size: few

CDR3 DNA: TGTGCCAGTACTACGGGACTAGCGGTTTCCTACAATGAGCAGTTCTTC
CDR3 protein: CASTTGLAVSYNEQFF
D gene: TRBD2
V gene: TRBV19
J gene: TRBJ2-1
clone size: NA

CDR3 DNA: TGTGCCATCAGTGGAGAACCCCTTGTCGGGGCTTTCTTT
CDR3 protein: CAISGEPLVGAFF
D gene: NA
V gene: TRBV10-3
J gene: TRBJ1-1
clone size: few

CDR3 DNA: TGTGCCAGCAGCACCGGACAGGGACACAATGAGCAGTTCTTC
CDR3 protein: CASSTGQGHNEQFF
D gene: TRBD1
V gene: TRBV7-8
J gene: TRBJ2-1
clone size: NA

CDR3 DNA: TGTGCCAGCAGTTTAGCGGGAGTATCCAATGAGCAGTTCTTC
CDR3 protein: CASSLAGVSNEQFF
D gene: TRBD2
V gene: TRBV28
J gene: TRBJ2-1
clone size: NA

CDR3 DNA: TGTGCCAGCAGCCATGCGGGCACAGATACGCAGTATTTT
CDR3 protein: CASSHAGTDTQYF
D gene: NA
V gene: TRBV14
J gene: TRBJ2-3
clone size: few

CDR3 DNA: TGTGCCAGCAGGTCCACTAGCTTGAGCACAGATACGCAGTATTTT
CDR3 protein: CASRSTSLSTDTQYF
D gene: NA
V gene: TRBV7-2
J gene: TRBJ2-3
clone size: NA

CDR3 DNA: TGTGCCAGCAGTCGAGACAGGTTGTCCGATACGCAGTATTTT
CDR3 protein: CASSRDRLSDTQYF
D gene: NA
V gene: TRBV6-5
J gene: TRBJ2-3
clone size: few

CDR3 DNA: TGTGCCAGCAGGATAGACAGGGGCTCCCGCGAGGAGCTGTTTTTT
CDR3 protein: CASRIDRGSREELFF
D gene: TRBD1
V gene: TRBV2
J gene: TRBJ2-2
clone size: NA

CDR3 DNA: TGTGCCAGCAGTTACCGGACTGGGCCCTACGAGCAGTACTTC
CDR3 protein: CASSYRTGPYEQYF
D gene: NA
V gene: TRBV6-5
J gene: TRBJ2-7
clone size: few

CDR3 DNA: TGCAGCGGCGCTCAGGGTCACGAGCAGTACTTC
CDR3 protein: CSGAQGHEQYF
D gene: NA
V gene: TRBV29-1
J gene: TRBJ2-7
clone size: NA

CDR3 DNA: TGTGCCAGCAGTGCACAGGGGGCAGGGACCGGGGAGCTGTTTTTT
CDR3 protein: CASSAQGAGTGELFF
D gene: TRBD1
V gene: TRBV2
J gene: TRBJ2-2
clone size: NA

CDR3 DNA: TGCGCCAGCAGCCCAGGACTAGCGGGAGTAGATACGCAGTATTTT
CDR3 protein: CASSPGLAGVDTQYF
D gene: TRBD2
V gene: TRBV5-1
J gene: TRBJ2-3
clone size: few

CDR3 DNA: TGCGCCAGCAGCCGCGGACAGGGAGTCACAGATACGCAGTATTTT
CDR3 protein: CASSRGQGVTDTQYF
D gene: TRBD1
V gene: TRBV4-3
J gene: TRBJ2-3
clone size: NA

CDR3 DNA: TGTGCCAGTAGTATACAAAGGCGGAACTCTGGAAACACCATATATTTT
CDR3 protein: CASSIQRRNSGNTIYF
D gene: NA
V gene: TRBV19
J gene: TRBJ1-3
clone size: few

CDR3 DNA: TGTGCCAGCAGCTTAGTCATACTAGCGGGAGGTACGCAGTATTTT
CDR3 protein: CASSLVILAGGTQYF
D gene: TRBD2
V gene: TRBV7-2
J gene: TRBJ2-3
clone size: NA

CDR3 DNA: TGTGCCAGCAGTTTACGGGGAGTGCTTGGGGCCAACGTCCTGACTTTC
CDR3 protein: CASSLRGVLGANVLTF
D gene: NA
V gene: TRBV27
J gene: TRBJ2-6
clone size: NA

CDR3 DNA: TGTGCCAGTAGTATTACAGGGGTCCGCAATCAGCCCCAGCATTTT
CDR3 protein: CASSITGVRNQPQHF
D gene: TRBD1
V gene: TRBV19
J gene: TRBJ1-5
clone size: few

CDR3 DNA: TGTGCCAGCAGGGTGGTTGAGGGGGCTCGGAGCAATCAGCCCCAGCATTTT
CDR3 protein: CASRVVEGARSNQPQHF
D gene: TRBD1
V gene: TRBV28
J gene: TRBJ1-5
clone size: NA

CDR3 DNA: TGCGCCAGCAGTCTAGTAAGACAAAGCAATCAGCCCCAGCATTTT
CDR3 protein: CASSLVRQSNQPQHF
D gene: NA
V gene: TRBV23-1
J gene: TRBJ1-5
clone size: many

CDR3 DNA: TGTGCCTGGAGTGAGACCGGCCGGGGCAATCAGCCCCAGCATTTT
CDR3 protein: CAWSETGRGNQPQHF
D gene: NA
V gene: TRBV30
J gene: TRBJ1-5
clone size: NA

CDR3 DNA: TGTGCCAGCAGCTTGGGGCTAGCGGGAGGGATGGAGACCCAGTACTTC
CDR3 protein: CASSLGLAGGMETQYF
D gene: TRBD2
V gene: TRBV5-4
J gene: TRBJ2-5
clone size: many

CDR3 DNA: TGCAGCGTTGGGCGGGCTACAGATACGCAGTATTTT
CDR3 protein: CSVGRATDTQYF
D gene: NA
V gene: TRBV29-1
J gene: TRBJ2-3
clone size: NA

CDR3 DNA: TGTGCCAGCAGCGAGGGGGTTGAGTACGAGCAGTACTTC
CDR3 protein: CASSEGVEYEQYF
D gene: NA
V gene: TRBV11-2
J gene: TRBJ2-7
clone size: few

CDR3 DNA: TGTGCCAGCAAGACAGGGGTGCCAGATACGCAGTATTTT
CDR3 protein: CASKTGVPDTQYF
D gene: TRBD1
V gene: TRBV28
J gene: TRBJ2-3
clone size: few

CDR3 DNA: TGTGCCAGCAGCGTTAGTCCGATGGGCCCCTACGAGCAGTACTTC
CDR3 protein: CASSVSPMGPYEQYF
D gene: NA
V gene: TRBV9
J gene: TRBJ2-7
clone size: NA

CDR3 DNA: TGCAGCGTGGGGTTAGCGGGAGGGCAGGAGACCCAGTACTTC
CDR3 protein: CSVGLAGGQETQYF
D gene: TRBD2
V gene: TRBV29-1
J gene: TRBJ2-5
clone size: few

CDR3 DNA: TGCGCCAGCAGCTTGATGGGGGCTACCACTGAAGCTTTCTTT
CDR3 protein: CASSLMGATTEAFF
D gene: NA
V gene: TRBV5-1
J gene: TRBJ1-1
clone size: NA

CDR3 DNA: TGTGCCAGCACTAAGCGGGAGGGGCTTGAGCAGTTCTTC
CDR3 protein: CASTKREGLEQFF
D gene: TRBD2
V gene: TRBV6-1
J gene: TRBJ2-1
clone size: few

CDR3 DNA: TGTGCCAGCAGTTACTCTGGCGGGGGCTCCTACGAGCAGTACTTC
CDR3 protein: CASSYSGGGSYEQYF
D gene: TRBD2
V gene: TRBV6-6
J gene: TRBJ2-7
clone size: NA

CDR3 DNA: TGTGCCTGGAGTTTAAGAGGGTTCAAGGACTACAATGAGCAGTTCTTC
CDR3 protein: CAWSLRGFKDYNEQFF
D gene: NA
V gene: TRBV30
J gene: TRBJ2-1
clone size: NA

CDR3 DNA: TGTGCCAGCAGCTCGGGACAGGGGGCGGAGGGAGCTTTCTTT
CDR3 protein: CASSSGQGAEGAFF
D gene: TRBD1
V gene: TRBV13
J gene: TRBJ1-1
clone size: NA

CDR3 DNA: TGCGCCAGCAGCCAAAGCCAAGCGGAGAACACCGGGGAGCTGTTTTTT
CDR3 protein: CASSQSQAENTGELFF
D gene: NA
V gene: TRBV4-1
J gene: TRBJ2-2
clone size: few

CDR3 DNA: TGTGCCAGCAGCCCCGACTTTGCAATGTTGCAGTTCTTC
CDR3 protein: CASSPDFAMLQFF
D gene: NA
V gene: TRBV14
J gene: TRBJ2-1
clone size: few

CDR3 DNA: TGTGCCAGCCGCACTAGGTCGATAGGGGGCTTAGGAGAGCAGTACTTC
CDR3 protein: CASRTRSIGGLGEQYF
D gene: TRBD1
V gene: TRBV11-2
J gene: TRBJ2-7
clone size: few

CDR3 DNA: TGTGCCAGCAGTCCGTCGGGACAGGTAGTGGAGACCCAGTACTTC
CDR3 protein: CASSPSGQVVETQYF
D gene: TRBD1
V gene: TRBV27
J gene: TRBJ2-5
clone size: NA

CDR3 DNA: TGCAGCGTTTCGGGAGGTCGGGACGATACGCAGTATTTT
CDR3 protein: CSVSGGRDDTQYF
D gene: TRBD2
V gene: TRBV29-1
J gene: TRBJ2-3
clone size: few

CDR3 DNA: TGTGCCAGCAGCTTAGCTTCCGGGACTGGAGCCTATGGCTACACCTTC
CDR3 protein: CASSLASGTGAYGYTF
D gene: NA
V gene: TRBV7-9
J gene: TRBJ1-2
clone size: NA

CDR3 DNA: TGTGCCAGCAGCATGTTGAGCGGGGCATCGGATACGCAGTATTTT
CDR3 protein: CASSMLSGASDTQYF
D gene: TRBD2
V gene: TRBV7-2
J gene: TRBJ2-3
clone size: few

CDR3 DNA: TGTGCCATCAGTGATCAGGGGAACACTGAAGCTTTCTTT
CDR3 protein: CAISDQGNTEAFF
D gene: NA
V gene: TRBV10-3
J gene: TRBJ1-1
clone size: few

CDR3 DNA: TGTGCCAGCTCACCGCGACAGGACAATCAGCCCCAGCATTTT
CDR3 protein: CASSPRQDNQPQHF
D gene: NA
V gene: TRBV18
J gene: TRBJ1-5
clone size: few

CDR3 DNA: TGTGCCAGCAGCGTAGACGCGGGCCACACAGATACGCAGTATTTT
CDR3 protein: CASSVDAGHTDTQYF
D gene: NA
V gene: TRBV9
J gene: TRBJ2-3
clone size: once

CDR3 DNA: TGTGCCAGCAGTTTTCGAGACTATGGCTACACCTTC
CDR3 protein: CASSFRDYGYTF
D gene: NA
V gene: TRBV28
J gene: TRBJ1-2
clone size: NA

CDR3 DNA: TGTGCCAGCAGCTTAGAGCCTCACTTTGGCTACACCTTC
CDR3 protein: CASSLEPHFGYTF
D gene: NA
V gene: TRBV7-8
J gene: TRBJ1-2
clone size: NA

CDR3 DNA: TGTGCCAGCAAGCAGGGGGACGGAGATACGCAGTATTTT
CDR3 protein: CASKQGDGDTQYF
D gene: TRBD1
V gene: TRBV2
J gene: TRBJ2-3
clone size: NA

CDR3 DNA: TGTGCCAGCAGCTTAACCGGGTCTAGCAATCAGCCCCAGCATTTT
CDR3 protein: CASSLTGSSNQPQHF
D gene: NA
V gene: TRBV7-2
J gene: TRBJ1-5
clone size: few

CDR3 DNA: TGTGCCAGCAGTGAATCATCCTCCACGGATGAGCAGTTCTTC
CDR3 protein: CASSESSSTDEQFF
D gene: NA
V gene: TRBV25-1
J gene: TRBJ2-1
clone size: few